This T cell receptor (beta chain) was identified during a study of low-dose radiotherapy and immunotherapy resistance in tumors. Alpha- and beta-chain coverage of first-strand cDNA came from TRAV- and TRBV-specific primers. The TCRs were subjected to amplification over approximately 19 PCR cycles employing a constant-region primer in conjunction with a V-primer adapter. Each CDR3 protein is one row after TCRdb ran MiXCR on the reads. The profile covers tens of thousands of distinct CDR3 sequences, with roughly 9% appearing a single time and more than 0.85% taken by the ten largest. The time point denotes: before trial treatment. A remark on this clonotype: A read error likely explains this, since a far larger clone differs by one base.

The CDR3 runs 15 residues. Looked up from germline, CDR1 is PRHDT and CDR2 is FYEKMQ (reference sequence). The material sequenced was PBMCs, taken before treatment. The receptor's source is a male donor with prostate cancer. The genes are TRBV13 and TRBJ2-5; D is uncertain. DNA for the CDR3: TGTGCCGGCAGCTTGCGAAGACAACGCCAAGAGACCCAGTACTTC. As protein: CAGSLRRQRQETQYF.